These 27 T cell receptor beta chains came from one sample sequenced in a study of cytomegalovirus exposure and HLA in healthy donors (dated by TCRdb to the late 2010s). The method behind the library was the immunoSEQ multiplex PCR assay. A mixture of 60 forward primers for TCR Vbeta segments and 13 reverse primers for TCR Jbeta segments was used in the multiplex PCR. TCRdb took this table from immuneACCESS and kept in-frame rearrangements with V and J called. Such tables lack part of the clones; where checked against another copy, unresolved V genes explain under half of the gap, and the rest is unexplained. The sample profile shows about 78,000 clones; 55% to 85% of them were found once. The biggest ten clones account for 11% of the sample. Source material: PBMCs. The receptors come from a woman in her forties in good health and CMV-seropositive.

This clone was counted a single time. The genes are TRBV30 and TRBJ1-5, with a weak D call TRBD1 (6 bases). Trimming left V 3 bases short and J 7 bases short, with 13 bases between. The CDR3 extends over 13 amino acids. Per the germline V gene, CDR1 is GTSNPN and CDR2 is SVGIG (reference sequence). CDR3 loop: CAWSRGGLQPQHF. The CDR3 DNA is TGTGCCTGGAGCCGGGGGGGGCTCCAGCCCCAGCATTTT.

The chain has TRBV5-1 and TRBJ2-1; TRBD2 aligns across 10 bases. CDR3 size: 16 residues. Germline CDR1 SGHRS, CDR2 YFSETQ. The V gene end was trimmed by 3 bases and the J gene end by 8 bases; junction bases not matched to a gene: 11. In DNA, the CDR3 is TGCGCCAGCAGCTCCGCCGGGACTAGCGCAGGGGATGAGCAGTTCTTC. Amino acids: CASSSAGTSAGDEQFF.

The chain joins TRBV5-1 to TRBJ2-3, with 13 bases fitting TRBD2. Germline V gene data show CDR1 as SGHRS and CDR2 as YFSETQ. The CDR3 length is 18 residues. V trimming: 3 bases; J trimming: 5 bases; junction bases outside the gene matches: 12. The CDR3 reads CASSSIPTSGGAVDTQYF. CDR3 bases: TGCGCCAGCAGCTCAATCCCTACTAGCGGGGGGGCGGTAGATACGCAGTATTTT.

A few counts support this clone. The chain carries TRBV14 and TRBJ2-3, with 13 bases fitting TRBD2. This CDR3 has 18 residues. The germline V gene has CDR1 SGHDN and CDR2 FVKESK. The J segment lost 4 bases and the V segment lost 2 bases, leaving 9 bases of the junction unmatched. CDR3 nucleotides: TGTGCCAGCAGCCAAACTAGCGGGGGGGCCCGAATCGCAGATACGCAGTATTTT. Protein: CASSQTSGGARIADTQYF. The whole variable domain, filled in from reference TRBV14 and TRBJ2-3, reads EAGVTQFPSHSVIEKGQTVTLRCDPISGHDNLYWYRRVMGKEIKFLLHFVKESKQDESGMPNNRFLAERTGGTYSTLKVQPAELEDSGVYFCASSQTSGGARIADTQYFGPGTRLTVL.

CDR3 amino acids: CASSDSGSAFF. CDR3 coding DNA: TGTGCCAGCAGCGACTCGGGTTCAGCTTTCTTT. This chain joins TRBV7-2 and TRBJ1-1; D gene unclear. Germline lookup yields CDR1 SGHTA and CDR2 FQGNSA. CDR3 length equals 11 residues. Between the trimmed V and J ends, which lost 5 bases and 10 bases, there was a span of 11 bases.

V gene TRBV5-6 combines with J gene TRBJ2-5, with D possibly being TRBD2 (5 bases). The CDR3 covers 14 residues. The V gene's germline CDR1 is SGHDT and CDR2 YYEEEE. V dropped 1 base and J dropped 4 bases, with 11 bases sitting between them. As DNA, the CDR3 is TGTGCCAGCAGCTTGTGGCACGGAGGAGAGACCCAGTACTTC. This translates into CASSLWHGGETQYF.

The rearrangement uses TRBV6-5 and TRBJ2-5, with 8 nucleotides matching TRBD1. The germline V gene encodes CDR1 MNHEY and CDR2 SVGAGI. Trimming cost V 4 bases and J 5 bases; bases outside gene matches: 12. This CDR3 comprises 16 residues. The CDR3 loop is CASSSPNRGAGETQYF. In DNA, the CDR3 is TGTGCCAGCAGTTCCCCGAACAGGGGGGCGGGGGAGACCCAGTACTTC.

The rearrangement uses TRBV5-1 and TRBJ1-1; no clear D gene. Deletions cut 2 bases from V and 2 bases from J, with 7 bases between. Per germline, CDR1 SGHRS and CDR2 YFSETQ. The CDR3 consists of 13 residues. The CDR3 here is CASSFNINTEAFF. DNA of the CDR3: TGCGCCAGCAGCTTTAACATCAACACTGAAGCTTTCTTT.

The chain is built from TRBV12-5 and TRBJ2-5; 7 bases are shared with TRBD2. The V gene's germline CDR1 is LGHNT and CDR2 FRNRAP. V gave up 7 bases and J gave up 5 bases; unmatched junction bases: 22. The CDR3 loop spans 18 amino acids. CDR3 residues: CASATSGGTVGQAETQYF. DNA of the CDR3: TGTGCTAGTGCCACTTCGGGGGGAACCGTTGGCCAAGCTGAGACCCAGTACTTC.

This chain connects TRBV10-3 to TRBJ2-3; 8 bases map to TRBD2. CDR1 is ENHRY, CDR2 SYGVKD, per germline. V gave up 11 bases and J gave up 4 bases; unmatched junction bases: 8. The CDR3 consists of 13 residues. The CDR3 DNA reads TGTGCCTCACAAGCGGGAGTGGCAGATACGCAGTATTTT. It translates to CASQAGVADTQYF.

The chain links TRBV28 to TRBJ1-2; perhaps TRBD1 as D (6 bases). The CDR3 totals 14 residues. Germline V lookup: CDR1 MDHEN, CDR2 SYDVKM. V was cut by 9 bases and J by 6 bases, with 20 bases left in between. For the CDR3, the DNA is TGTGCCAGTCTCCGGGACACGACGGCCAATGGCTACACCTTC. Translated, it gives CASLRDTTANGYTF.

This clone appeared a few times. V usage is TRBV19 and J usage is TRBJ1-5; no clear D. V lost 5 bases and J lost 7, with 15 bases in between. Per the germline V gene, CDR1 is LNHDA and CDR2 is SQIVND (reference sequence). This CDR3 contains 14 residues. CDR3 protein: CASSSQADGQPQHF. In nucleotides, the CDR3 is TGTGCCAGTAGTTCGCAGGCCGATGGACAGCCCCAGCATTTT.

The chain employs TRBV30 and TRBJ2-1; 7 nucleotides line up with TRBD2. Germline-derived CDR1 and CDR2 are GTSNPN and SVGIG (reference sequence). CDR3 length: 18 residues. V was pared by 1 base and J by 2 bases, with 14 bases of the junction left unmatched. Written as DNA, the CDR3 is TGTGCCTGGAGTGACTACTATAGCGGGTTGACACCCTACAATGAGCAGTTCTTC. As protein: CAWSDYYSGLTPYNEQFF. The full variable domain, with the rest looked up from reference TRBV30 and TRBJ2-1, is SQTIHQWPATLVQPVGSPLSLECTVEGTSNPNLYWYRQAAGRGLQLLFYSVGIGQISSEVPQNLSASRPQDRQFILSSKKLLLSDSGFYLCAWSDYYSGLTPYNEQFFGPGTRLTVL.

The DNA of the CDR3 is TGTGCCAGCAGCTTAGATCTAGGTTATACGCAGTATTTT. Translating it yields CASSLDLGYTQYF. The chain uses TRBV7-6 and TRBJ2-3, with unresolved D. V was cut by 1 base and J by 7 bases, with 9 bases left in between. The germline CDR1 and CDR2 sequences are SGHVS and FNYEAQ. There are 13 residues in the CDR3.

A single count supports this clone. This chain links TRBV30 with TRBJ2-3; D might be TRBD1 (6 bases). This CDR3 is 12 amino acids long. Deletions cut 2 bases from V and 5 bases from J, with 8 bases between. CDR1 is GTSNPN, CDR2 SVGIG, per germline (reference sequence). CDR3 nucleotides: TGTGCCTGGAGTCAAGGGGGAGATACGCAGTATTTT. Protein product: CAWSQGGDTQYF.

The chain employs TRBV28 and TRBJ2-7, with D perhaps matching TRBD2 (6 bases). V was cut by 6 bases and J by 3 bases, with 9 bases left in between. This CDR3 comprises 12 residues. CDR1 is MDHEN and CDR2 is SYDVKM in the germline V gene. The CDR3 DNA follows: TGTGCCAGCAGGGGACTTTACTACGAGCAGTACTTC. Protein: CASRGLYYEQYF.

The J gene is TRBJ2-3, the V gene TRBV5-6; maybe TRBD2 (7 bases). The CDR3 is 14 residues long. The germline gives CDR1 SGHDT, CDR2 YYEEEE. Between the trimmed V and J ends, which lost 7 bases and 5 bases, there was a span of 17 bases. The CDR3 DNA reads TGTGCCAGCGACGTGGGGGGGGCCGTAGATACGCAGTATTTT. Translation: CASDVGGAVDTQYF.

The J gene is TRBJ2-2, the V gene TRBV4-1; 11 nucleotides line up with TRBD1. Unmatched junction bases numbered 4, after V lost 4 bases and J lost 6 bases. The CDR3 spans 15 residues. Germline V gives CDR1 MGHRA, CDR2 YSYEKL. The DNA for the CDR3 is TGCGCCAGCAGCCGGGGACAGGGGGGAGCCGGGGAGCTGTTTTTT. It is translated as CASSRGQGGAGELFF.

The chain links TRBV18 to TRBJ1-2; no clear D. Germline V gene lookup returns CDR1 KGHSH and CDR2 LQKENI. V lost 2 bases and J 11 bases, leaving 15 bases between the germline ends. The CDR3 covers 13 residues. The CDR3 DNA is TGTGCCAGCTCACCAAGAGAAGAGGAGCTATACACCTTC. Encoded protein: CASSPREEELYTF.

This chain connects TRBV30 to TRBJ2-7; 7 nucleotides align to TRBD1. Germline V lookup: CDR1 GTSNPN, CDR2 SVGIG (reference sequence). After removal of 7 bases from V and 7 bases from J, the junction contained 7 bases not matched to a gene. CDR3 length equals 11 residues. CDR3 nucleotides: TGTGCCTCCACGACAGGGCGGGAGCAGTACTTC. Amino acids: CASTTGREQYF.

The V call is TRBV30, the J call TRBJ2-7; D is uncertain. The V gene lost 7 bases and the J gene lost 2 bases, with 15 bases spanning the gap. The CDR3 is 13 amino acids. CDR1 is GTSNPN and CDR2 is SVGIG in the germline V gene (reference sequence). CDR3 sequence (DNA): TGTGCCTCCCGAGACTCGCCCGCCTACGAGCAGTACTTC. It encodes CASRDSPAYEQYF.

As DNA, the CDR3 is TGTGCCAGCAGCGGCAGGGACGAGCAGTACTTC. Its protein product is CASSGRDEQYF. The V and J genes are TRBV7-2 and TRBJ2-7, with D tentatively TRBD1 (5 bases). V gave up 5 bases and J gave up 5 bases, with 7 bases separating them. In germline, CDR1 is SGHTA, CDR2 FQGNSA. The CDR3 is 11 amino acids.

The CDR3 region is CASTSSGPAEQYF. Written as DNA, the CDR3 is TGTGCCAGCACATCGAGCGGGCCGGCCGAGCAGTACTTC. The gene calls are TRBV28 and TRBJ2-7; tentative D call: TRBD2 (6 bases). CDR1 and CDR2 (germline): MDHEN, SYDVKM. The CDR3 covers 13 residues. With 7 bases removed from V and 6 bases from J, the gap between germline ends came to 16 bases.

The chain carries TRBV9 and TRBJ2-7; 14 bases align to TRBD2. Germline loops: CDR1 SGDLS, CDR2 YYNGEE. After removal of 4 bases from V and 2 bases from J, the junction contained 5 bases not matched to a gene. The CDR3 has 16 amino acids. The CDR3 nucleotides read TGTGCCAGCAGCAGACTAGCGGGGGGGAAGACCTACGAGCAGTACTTC. Amino acid sequence: CASSRLAGGKTYEQYF.

This clone has more than one count but fewer than ten. This chain uses TRBV30 with TRBJ1-1; 8 bases agree with TRBD1. Trimming removed 2 bases from V and 8 bases from J; junction bases left unmatched: 7. The CDR3 extends over 13 amino acids. Germline CDR1 is GTSNPN and CDR2 is SVGIG (reference sequence). In DNA, the CDR3 is TGTGCCTGGAGTTACGGCCGGACAGGGGAAGCTTTCTTT. The encoded protein is CAWSYGRTGEAFF.

This clone was counted a few times. The chain combines TRBV6-1 with TRBJ2-7; 12 bases line up with TRBD1. There are 15 residues in the CDR3. V lost 1 base, J lost 6 bases, and 4 bases stayed unmatched. In germline, CDR1 is MNHNS, CDR2 SASEGT. CDR3 bases: TGTGCCAGCAGTGAAGGCGGGACAGGGGGCTCCGAGCAGTACTTC. This gives the protein CASSEGGTGGSEQYF.

This clone was found a few times. This sequence joins TRBV29-1 and TRBJ1-4, with D tentatively TRBD1 (6 bases). CDR3 length: 13 residues. In germline, CDR1 is SQVTM, CDR2 ANQGSEA. With 7 bases removed from V and 7 bases from J, the gap between germline ends came to 16 bases. This CDR3 reads CSAFRGGGEKLFF. In nucleotides, the CDR3 is TGCAGCGCCTTTCGGGGGGGCGGTGAAAAACTGTTTTTT.